This TCR beta chain came from a study of CD8 T cell repertoires and HIV-1 epitope variants. Study-wide context: Control wells had CMV/EBV/flu peptides, negative Ebola AY9, or no peptide.

Sequenced by immunoSEQ multiplex PCR; TCRdb stores in-frame clones only, minus some. The sample contains under 3,000 clones, about 65% of which appear only once. This clone occurred a few times. Its target is unknown. General observations from the study: Nef KF9 drew about 5 clonotypes and HW9 one, without TAALDMSHF responses.

This CDR3 region has 12 residues. V was pared by 0 bases and J by 7 bases, with 7 bases between. Looked up from germline, CDR1 is SGHTA and CDR2 is FQGNSA. This TCR was recovered from a male donor with HIV. This rearrangement joins TRBV7-2 to TRBJ2-7; D unclear. The material sequenced was cultured CD8+ T cells derived from PBMCs. The CDR3 is CASSLAQVEQYF. Written as DNA, the CDR3 is TGTGCCAGCAGCTTAGCGCAGGTGGAGCAGTACTTC.